What follows describes a single TCR beta chain. The source of the sample is a study of memory CD4+ T cells and cytomegalovirus serostatus. The sort gate was single viable CD3+CD4+CD8-CD45RO+ cells for memory CD4+ T cells. Serum IgG to CMV pp150, pp28, p38 and p52 defined serostatus. Source study methods: After removing out-of-frame reads, over 2 million distinct TCRbeta sequences remained. Clones were read by immunoSEQ multiplex PCR, and TCRdb kept only the in-frame ones, dropping some. V and J calls and clone size are given by that table; D and trimming were obtained from the DNA. The sample lists some 48,000 clones; around 80% were seen once. This receptor was taken from an adult in good health and CMV-seronegative. Input material: memory CD4+ T cells from blood.

CDR3 region: CASQGTGANVLTF. CDR3 sequence (DNA): TGTGCCAGTCAAGGGACTGGGGCCAACGTCCTGACTTTC. The V call is TRBV7-9, the J call TRBJ2-6; no clear D gene. V was trimmed by 9 bases and J by 2 bases, leaving 8 bases between them. Germline assignment: CDR1 SEHNR and CDR2 FQNEAQ (reference sequence). The CDR3 runs to 13 residues.